Below, 5 T cell receptor beta chains from the same sample are listed, as sequenced in a study of shared clonotypes between healthy human individuals. Sequencing was performed with immunoSEQ multiplex PCR; in TCRdb, only in-frame clones are kept and a portion is missing. The data contain about 560,000 clones, 70% to 80% of them singletons. What was sequenced was PBMCs. Receptors originate from a woman aged 40 to 50 in good health. Some clones in this sample may be carry-over from other donors' samples.

V is TRBV29-1 and J is TRBJ2-3, with 10 nucleotides matching TRBD2. The J segment lost 7 bases and the V segment lost 6 bases, leaving 1 base of the junction unmatched. The CDR3 covers 11 residues. The germline V gene has CDR1 SQVTM and CDR2 ANQGSEA. CDR3 protein: CSVGLANTQYF. The CDR3 region has the DNA TGCAGCGTGGGACTAGCGAATACGCAGTATTTT.

On this clone itself: Only one base separates this from a far larger clonotype, so it likely reflects a read error. This sample includes further DNA sequences coding for the same CDR3. This chain connects TRBV30 to TRBJ2-6; TRBD1 might be the D (5 bases). Germline lookup yields CDR1 GTSNPN and CDR2 SVGIG (reference sequence). This CDR3 region has 13 residues. The CDR3 reads CAWSVGGANVLTF. The DNA of the CDR3 is TGTGCCTGGAGTGTGGGTGGGGCCAATGTCCTGACTTTC.

This chain uses TRBV4-2 with TRBJ2-7; 14 bases are shared with TRBD2. From germline, CDR1 is LGHNA and CDR2 YNFKEQ. CDR3 length: 16 amino acids. The V segment lost 5 bases and the J segment 3 bases; nucleotides outside the gene matches: 6. The CDR3 loop reads CASSAGTSGSLYEQYF. In nucleotides, the CDR3 is TGTGCCAGCAGCGCGGGGACTAGCGGGAGTCTCTACGAGCAGTACTTC.

The rearrangement uses TRBV7-8 and TRBJ2-7; D is undetermined. The CDR3 length is 13 residues. Germline CDR1 SGHVS, CDR2 FQNEAQ. Trimming cost V 1 base and J 1 base, with 5 bases left between them. For the CDR3, the DNA is TGTGCCAGCAGCTTAGAGGTATCCTACGAGCAGTACTTC. It specifies CASSLEVSYEQYF.

The CDR3 protein is CASSVHTDNEQFF. The CDR3 region has the DNA TGTGCCAGCAGCGTCCATACCGACAATGAGCAGTTCTTC. The chain employs TRBV9 and TRBJ2-1; D is unclear. Trimming took off 2 bases at V and 5 bases at J, with 8 bases between the two ends. The CDR3 spans 13 residues. Germline V gene data show CDR1 as SGDLS and CDR2 as YYNGEE.